The source of this TCR beta chain is a study of control samples from healthy donors and cancer patients (dated by TCRdb to about 2020). About this clone itself: This clone's antigen is unknown. Base qualities are not at hand, and no much larger clone is one base apart.

Reading from cysteine to phenylalanine, the CDR3 counts 14 amino acids. The CDR3 DNA has 42 bases and is translated from base 1. Trimming costs V 4 bases and J 12 bases, and their ends lie 17 bases apart. Per the germline V gene, SGHDT is the CDR1 and YYEEEE is the CDR2. Library prep was done by the immunoSEQ multiplex PCR assay. TCRdb took over this immuneACCESS table, retaining in-frame rearrangements with V and J assigned. Such tables are incomplete; in checked studies, under half of the missing clones stem from an unresolved V gene, and the remainder is unexplained. The sample data list approximately 230,000 clones, and over 75% of these were observed just once. About an eighth of the sample belongs to the ten largest clones.

Material for sequencing was PBMCs. Here the chain combines TRBV5-6 and TRBJ1-6; possibly the D gene is TRBD1, per 5 matching bases. The sequence was collected from a woman aged 55-69 years with lung cancer. The CDR3 amino acid sequence is: CASSPPGTELPLHF. The nucleotide sequence reads TGTGCCAGCAGCCCGCCGGGGACGGAGTTACCCCTCCACTTT. The variable domain in full, with residues beyond the CDR3 obtained from the reference TRBV5-6 and TRBJ1-6 genes, is DAGVTQSPTHLIKTRGQQVTLRCSPKSGHDTVSWYQQALGQGPQFIFQYYEEEERQRGNFPDRFSGHQFPNYSSELNVNALLLGDSALYLCASSPPGTELPLHFGNGTRLTVT.